A single T cell receptor (beta chain) is shown here with its context. As originally analysed: Estimation of nucleated cell counts relied on the amplification of reference gene primers. Produced via immunoSEQ multiplex PCR; TCRdb's table is partial and in-frame only. V and J calls and clone size follow that table, whereas D and trimming were derived from the DNA. The data show approximately 260,000 clones, nearly 90% seen once. V shed 0 bases and J shed 9 bases, with 13 bases lying between them. CDR1 and CDR2 from the germline V gene are LGHDT and YNNKEL (reference sequence). This CDR3 spans 14 amino acids. The data belong to a study of blood T cell repertoires in COVID-19. In the study overall: COVID-19 samples, acute and convalescent, were from the United States, Italy and Spain. T cells, B-cell-depleted T cells, or PBMCs provided the cDNA or gDNA that served as material.

In Seattle, patients joined the study during active infection and were tracked longitudinally. The sequence derives from a woman aged 55-69 years with COVID-19, enrolled during active disease. Sequenced input: peripheral blood. The chain couples TRBV3-1 (or the pseudogene TRBV3-2) to TRBJ2-3; D is unresolved. In DNA form, the CDR3 reads TGTGCCAGCAGCCAAGATCTCAAGCCTGCGACGCAGTATTTT. It translates to CASSQDLKPATQYF.